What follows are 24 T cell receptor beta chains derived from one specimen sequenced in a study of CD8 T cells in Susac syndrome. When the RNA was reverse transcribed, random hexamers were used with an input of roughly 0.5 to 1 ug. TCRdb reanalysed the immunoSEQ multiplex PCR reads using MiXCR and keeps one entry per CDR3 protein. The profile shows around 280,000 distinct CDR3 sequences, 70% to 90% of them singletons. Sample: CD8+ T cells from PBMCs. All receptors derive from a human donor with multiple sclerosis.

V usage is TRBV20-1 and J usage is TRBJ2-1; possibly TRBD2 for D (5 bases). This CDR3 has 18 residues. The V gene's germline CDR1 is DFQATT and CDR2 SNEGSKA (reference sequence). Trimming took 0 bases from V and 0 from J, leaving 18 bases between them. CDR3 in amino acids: CSARDTWERRSSYNEQFF. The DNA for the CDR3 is TGCAGTGCTAGAGATACCTGGGAGCGCCGTAGCTCCTACAATGAGCAGTTCTTC.

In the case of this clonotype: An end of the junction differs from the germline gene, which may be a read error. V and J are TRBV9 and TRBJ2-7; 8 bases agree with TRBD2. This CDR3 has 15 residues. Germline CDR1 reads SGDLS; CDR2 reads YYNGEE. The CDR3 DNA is TGTGCCAGCAGCGTAGACCCCAGCGGGAGTTCCGAGCAGTGCTTC. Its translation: CASSVDPSGSSEQCF.

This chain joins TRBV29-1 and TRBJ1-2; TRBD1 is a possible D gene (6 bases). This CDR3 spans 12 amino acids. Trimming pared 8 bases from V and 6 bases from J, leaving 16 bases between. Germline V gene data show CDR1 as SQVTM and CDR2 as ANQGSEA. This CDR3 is CSTNTGLNGYTF. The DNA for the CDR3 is TGCAGCACAAACACAGGGTTGAATGGCTACACCTTC.

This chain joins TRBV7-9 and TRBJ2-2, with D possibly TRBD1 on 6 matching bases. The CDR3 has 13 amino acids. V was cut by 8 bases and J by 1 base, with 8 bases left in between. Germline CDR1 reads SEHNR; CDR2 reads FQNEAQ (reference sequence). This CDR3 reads CASGGGNTGELFF. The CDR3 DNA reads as TGTGCCAGCGGGGGCGGGAACACCGGGGAGCTGTTTTTT.

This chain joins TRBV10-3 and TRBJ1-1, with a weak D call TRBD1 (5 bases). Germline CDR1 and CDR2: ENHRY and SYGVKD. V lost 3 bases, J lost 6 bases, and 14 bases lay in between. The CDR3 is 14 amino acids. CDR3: CAISDILSRAEAFF. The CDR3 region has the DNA TGTGCCATCAGTGATATATTATCCAGGGCTGAAGCTTTCTTT.

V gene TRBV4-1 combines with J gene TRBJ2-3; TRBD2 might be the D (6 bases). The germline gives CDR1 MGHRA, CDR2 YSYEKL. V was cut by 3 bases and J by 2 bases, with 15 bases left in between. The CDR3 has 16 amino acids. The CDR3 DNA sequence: TGCGCCAGCAGCCAGTGGGGGGATCGGGTCACAGATACGCAGTATTTT. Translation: CASSQWGDRVTDTQYF.

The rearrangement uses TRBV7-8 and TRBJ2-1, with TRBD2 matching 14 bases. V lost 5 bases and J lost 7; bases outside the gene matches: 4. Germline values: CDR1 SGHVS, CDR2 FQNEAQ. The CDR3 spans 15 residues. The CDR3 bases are TGTGCCAGCAGCCAGACTAGCGGGAGGGCAAATGAGCAGTTCTTC. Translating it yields CASSQTSGRANEQFF.

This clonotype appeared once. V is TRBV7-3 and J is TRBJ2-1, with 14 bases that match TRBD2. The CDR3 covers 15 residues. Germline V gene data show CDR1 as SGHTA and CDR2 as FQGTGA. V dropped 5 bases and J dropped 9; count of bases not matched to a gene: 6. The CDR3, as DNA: TGTGCCAGCAGCCCGACTAGCGGGAGGGAAGTTGAGCAGTTCTTC. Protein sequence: CASSPTSGREVEQFF.

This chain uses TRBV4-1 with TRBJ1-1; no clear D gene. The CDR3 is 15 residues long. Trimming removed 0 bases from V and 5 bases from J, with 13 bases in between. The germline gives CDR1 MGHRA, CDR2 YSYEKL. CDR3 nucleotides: TGCGCCAGCAGCCAAGATCATGGTAGGAGAACTGAAGCTTTCTTT. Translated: CASSQDHGRRTEAFF.

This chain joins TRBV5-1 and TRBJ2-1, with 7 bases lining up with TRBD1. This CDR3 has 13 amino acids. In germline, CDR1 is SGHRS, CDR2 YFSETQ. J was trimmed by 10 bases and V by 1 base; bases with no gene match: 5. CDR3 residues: CASSLTGAGEQFF. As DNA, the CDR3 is TGCGCCAGCAGCTTGACAGGGGCTGGCGAGCAGTTCTTC.

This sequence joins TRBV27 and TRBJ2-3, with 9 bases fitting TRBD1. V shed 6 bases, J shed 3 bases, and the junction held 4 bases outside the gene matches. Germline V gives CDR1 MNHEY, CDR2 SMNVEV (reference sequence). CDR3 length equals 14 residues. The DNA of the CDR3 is TGTGCCAGCAGCTACAGGGGGCGGACAGATACGCAGTATTTT. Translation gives CASSYRGRTDTQYF.

CDR3 in DNA: TGCAGTGCTAGAGATCCTAGCGGGGTAGAAAATGAGCAGTTCTTC. Protein product: CSARDPSGVENEQFF. V is TRBV20-1 and J is TRBJ2-1; 9 bases are a match to TRBD2. The CDR3 is 15 amino acids. V lost 0 bases and J lost 7; bases outside the gene matches: 7. CDR1 is DFQATT and CDR2 is SNEGSKA in the germline V gene (reference sequence).

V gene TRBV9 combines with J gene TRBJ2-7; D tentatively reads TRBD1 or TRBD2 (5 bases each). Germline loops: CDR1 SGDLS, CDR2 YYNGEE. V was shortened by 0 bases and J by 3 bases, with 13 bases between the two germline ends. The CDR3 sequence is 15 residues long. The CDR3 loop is CASSVGDGFGYEQYF. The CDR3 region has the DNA TGTGCCAGCAGCGTAGGGGACGGGTTTGGCTACGAGCAGTACTTC. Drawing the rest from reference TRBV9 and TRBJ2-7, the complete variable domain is DSGVTQTPKHLITATGQRVTLRCSPRSGDLSVYWYQQSLDQGLQFLIQYYNGEERAKGNILERFSAQQFPDLHSELNLSSLELGDSALYFCASSVGDGFGYEQYFGPGTRLTVT.

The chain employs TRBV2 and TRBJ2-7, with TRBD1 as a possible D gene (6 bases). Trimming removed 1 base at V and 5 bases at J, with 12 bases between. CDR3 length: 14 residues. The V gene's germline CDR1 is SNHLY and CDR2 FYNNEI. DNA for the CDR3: TGTGCCAGCAGTGAAGTAACAGGGAGCCACGAGCAGTACTTC. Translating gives CASSEVTGSHEQYF. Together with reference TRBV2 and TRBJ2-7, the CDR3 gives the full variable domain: EPEVTQTPSHQVTQMGQEVILRCVPISNHLYFYWYRQILGQKVEFLVSFYNNEISEKSEIFDDQFSVERPDGSNFTLKIRSTKLEDSAMYFCASSEVTGSHEQYFGPGTRLTVT.

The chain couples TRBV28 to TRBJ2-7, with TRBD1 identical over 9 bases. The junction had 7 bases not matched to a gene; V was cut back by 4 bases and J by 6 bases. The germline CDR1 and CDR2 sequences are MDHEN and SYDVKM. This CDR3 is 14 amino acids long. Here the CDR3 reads CASSYGTGPGEQYF. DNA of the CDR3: TGTGCCAGCAGTTACGGGACAGGGCCAGGCGAGCAGTACTTC.

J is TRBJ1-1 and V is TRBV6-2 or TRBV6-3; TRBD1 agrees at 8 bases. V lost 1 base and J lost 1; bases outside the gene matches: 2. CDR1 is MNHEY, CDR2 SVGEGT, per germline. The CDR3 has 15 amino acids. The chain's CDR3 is CASSYWTGPNTEAFF. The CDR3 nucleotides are TGTGCCAGCAGTTACTGGACAGGGCCGAACACTGAAGCTTTCTTT.

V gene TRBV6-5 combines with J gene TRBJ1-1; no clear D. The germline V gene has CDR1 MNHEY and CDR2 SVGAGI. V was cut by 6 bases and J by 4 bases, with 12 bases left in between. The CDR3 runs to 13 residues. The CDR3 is CASRTEGITEAFF. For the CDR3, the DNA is TGTGCCAGCAGAACGGAGGGAATCACTGAAGCTTTCTTT.

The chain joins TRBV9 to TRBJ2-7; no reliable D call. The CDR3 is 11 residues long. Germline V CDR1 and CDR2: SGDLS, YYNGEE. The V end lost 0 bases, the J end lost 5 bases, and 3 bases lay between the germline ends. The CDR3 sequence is CASSVGDEQYF. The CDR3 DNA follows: TGTGCCAGCAGCGTAGGGGACGAGCAGTACTTC.

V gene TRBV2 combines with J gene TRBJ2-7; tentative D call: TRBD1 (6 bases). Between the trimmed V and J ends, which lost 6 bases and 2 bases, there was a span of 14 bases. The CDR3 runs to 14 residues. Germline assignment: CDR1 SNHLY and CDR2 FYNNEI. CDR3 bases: TGTGCCAGCAGGAGGGACACCTGGGCCTACGAGCAGTACTTC. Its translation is CASRRDTWAYEQYF. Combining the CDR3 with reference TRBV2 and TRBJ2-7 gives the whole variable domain EPEVTQTPSHQVTQMGQEVILRCVPISNHLYFYWYRQILGQKVEFLVSFYNNEISEKSEIFDDQFSVERPDGSNFTLKIRSTKLEDSAMYFCASRRDTWAYEQYFGPGTRLTVT.

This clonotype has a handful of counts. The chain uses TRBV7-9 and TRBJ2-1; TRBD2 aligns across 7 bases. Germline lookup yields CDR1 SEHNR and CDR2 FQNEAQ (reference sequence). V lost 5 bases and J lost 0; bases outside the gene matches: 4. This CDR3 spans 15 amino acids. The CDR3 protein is CASSPTSVSYNEQFF. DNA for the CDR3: TGTGCCAGCAGCCCTACTAGCGTCTCCTACAATGAGCAGTTCTTC.

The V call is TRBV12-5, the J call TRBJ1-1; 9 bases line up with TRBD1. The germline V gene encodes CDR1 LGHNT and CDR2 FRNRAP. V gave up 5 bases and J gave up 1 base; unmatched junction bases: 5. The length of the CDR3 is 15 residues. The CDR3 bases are TGTGCTAGTGGTCCCGACAGGGGGGGGAACACTGAAGCTTTCTTT. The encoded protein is CASGPDRGGNTEAFF. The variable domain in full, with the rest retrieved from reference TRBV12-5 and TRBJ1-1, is DARVTQTPRHKVTEMGQEVTMRCQPILGHNTVFWYRQTMMQGLELLAYFRNRAPLDDSGMPKDRFSAEMPDATLATLKIQPSEPRDSAVYFCASGPDRGGNTEAFFGQGTRLTVV.

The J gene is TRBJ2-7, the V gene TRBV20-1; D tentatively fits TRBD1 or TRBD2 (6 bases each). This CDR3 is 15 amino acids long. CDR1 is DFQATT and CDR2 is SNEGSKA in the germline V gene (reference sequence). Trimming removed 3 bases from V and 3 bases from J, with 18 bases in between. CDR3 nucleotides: TGCAGTGCTAGCCCCCGGAGAGGGGGGTTCTACGAGCAGTACTTC. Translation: CSASPRRGGFYEQYF.

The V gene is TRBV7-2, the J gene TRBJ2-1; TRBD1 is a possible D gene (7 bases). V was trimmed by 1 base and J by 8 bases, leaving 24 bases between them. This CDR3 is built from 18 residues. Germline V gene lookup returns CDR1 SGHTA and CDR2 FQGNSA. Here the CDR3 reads CASSLERRGRVNGYEQFF. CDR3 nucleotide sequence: TGTGCCAGCAGCTTAGAAAGGAGGGGGCGAGTGAACGGTTATGAGCAGTTCTTC.

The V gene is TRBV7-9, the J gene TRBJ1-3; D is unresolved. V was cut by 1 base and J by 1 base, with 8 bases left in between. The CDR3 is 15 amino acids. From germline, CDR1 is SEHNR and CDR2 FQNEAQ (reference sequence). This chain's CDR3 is CASSLEARSGNTIYF. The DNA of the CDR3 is TGTGCCAGCAGCTTAGAGGCCAGGTCTGGAAACACCATATATTTT.